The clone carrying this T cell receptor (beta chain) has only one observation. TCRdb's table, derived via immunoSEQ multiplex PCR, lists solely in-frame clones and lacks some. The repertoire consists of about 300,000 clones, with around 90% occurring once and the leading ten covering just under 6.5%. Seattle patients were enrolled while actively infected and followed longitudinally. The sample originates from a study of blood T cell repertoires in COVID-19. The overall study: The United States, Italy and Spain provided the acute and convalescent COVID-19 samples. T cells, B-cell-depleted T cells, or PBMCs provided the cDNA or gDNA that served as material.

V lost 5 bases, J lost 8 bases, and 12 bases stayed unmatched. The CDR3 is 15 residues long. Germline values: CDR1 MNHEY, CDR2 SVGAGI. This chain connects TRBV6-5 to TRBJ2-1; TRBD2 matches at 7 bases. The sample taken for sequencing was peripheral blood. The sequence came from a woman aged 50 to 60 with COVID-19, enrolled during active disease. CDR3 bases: TGTGCCAGCAGTCCGCAACCCAGCGGGGTGCATGAGCAGTTCTTC. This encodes CASSPQPSGVHEQFF.